The T cell receptor beta chain described here comes from a study of T cells in Graves' hyperthyroidism and ophthalmopathy. What was amplified from RNA transcripts were TCR beta CDR3 regions. Initially, a first-round RT-PCR of the TCR CDR3 employed the HTBI primer set. TCRdb redid the calling of the multiplex PCR reads with MiXCR, one entry per CDR3 protein. The repertoire holds some 600,000 distinct CDR3 sequences, around 45% seen once, with just under 8.5% in the top ten. Germline CDR1 and CDR2: MNHNS and SASEGT. The length of the CDR3 is 15 residues. The junction had 4 bases not matched to a gene; V was cut back by 8 bases and J by 1 base.

The source is a woman aged 18-30 years with Graves' hyperthyroidism. This chain links TRBV6-1 with TRBJ2-2, with 10 bases matching TRBD2. The sequenced sample was peripheral blood or thyroid tissue (not recorded which). The CDR3 is CASAGLAVNTGELFF. The CDR3 region has the DNA TGTGCCAGCGCCGGACTAGCGGTGAACACCGGGGAGCTGTTTTTT.